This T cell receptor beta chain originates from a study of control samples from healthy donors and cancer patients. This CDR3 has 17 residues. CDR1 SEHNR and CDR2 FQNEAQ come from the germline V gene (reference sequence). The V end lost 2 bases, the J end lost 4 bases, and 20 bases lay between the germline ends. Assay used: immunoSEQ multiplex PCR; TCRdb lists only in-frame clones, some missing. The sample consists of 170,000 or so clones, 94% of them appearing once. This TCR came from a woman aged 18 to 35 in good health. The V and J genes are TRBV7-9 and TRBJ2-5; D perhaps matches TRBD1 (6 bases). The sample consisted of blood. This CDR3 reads CASSLLIGQPLRETQYF. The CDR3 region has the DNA TGTGCCAGCAGCTTACTAATAGGACAGCCCCTAAGAGAGACCCAGTACTTC. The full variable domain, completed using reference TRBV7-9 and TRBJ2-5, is DTGVSQNPRHKITKRGQNVTFRCDPISEHNRLYWYRQTLGQGPEFLTYFQNEAQLEKSRLLSDRFSAERPKGSFSTLEIQRTEQGDSAMYLCASSLLIGQPLRETQYFGPGTRLLVL.